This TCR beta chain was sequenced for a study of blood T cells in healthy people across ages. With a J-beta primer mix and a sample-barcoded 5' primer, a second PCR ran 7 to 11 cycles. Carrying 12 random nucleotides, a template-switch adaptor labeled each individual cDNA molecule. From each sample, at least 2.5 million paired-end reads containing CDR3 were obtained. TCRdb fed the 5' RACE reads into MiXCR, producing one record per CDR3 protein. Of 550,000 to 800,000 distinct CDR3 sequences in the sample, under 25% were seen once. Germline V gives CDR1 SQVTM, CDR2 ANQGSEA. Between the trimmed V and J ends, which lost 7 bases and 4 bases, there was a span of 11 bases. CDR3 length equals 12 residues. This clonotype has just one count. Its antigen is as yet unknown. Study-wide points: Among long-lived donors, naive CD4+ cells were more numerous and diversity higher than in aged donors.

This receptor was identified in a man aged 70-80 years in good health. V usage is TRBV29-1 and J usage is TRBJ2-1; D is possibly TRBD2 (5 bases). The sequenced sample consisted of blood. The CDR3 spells CSADPGYNEQFF. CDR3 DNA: TGCAGCGCTGACCCGGGGTACAATGAGCAGTTCTTC.